This T cell receptor beta chain is drawn from a study of memory CD4+ T cells and cytomegalovirus serostatus. About the research overall: Donors were healthy Belgian adults, 9 CMV seropositive and under 30 seronegative. Study results and limitations: The CMV-associated TCR signature appears largely within the CD4+ memory repertoire.

The V and J ends lost 4 bases and 0 bases, in that order; junction bases with no gene match: 4. CDR1 is SGHNT, CDR2 YYREEE, per germline (reference sequence). The CDR3 loop spans 15 amino acids. The sort gate was single viable CD3+CD4+CD8-CD45RO+ cells for memory CD4+ T cells. Original handling: Out-of-frame sequences were removed, leaving a few million distinct TCRbeta sequences. The assay was immunoSEQ multiplex PCR, and TCRdb's table has in-frame clones only and misses some. V and J calls and clone size are copied from that table; D and trimming were computed from the DNA. The sample shows about 54,000 clones, about 80% of them seen only once. Concerning this clone itself: Its cognate antigen is unknown.

The origin of this receptor is an adult in good health and CMV-seropositive. The chain employs TRBV5-4 and TRBJ1-2, with 9 nucleotides matching TRBD1. Sequenced: memory CD4+ T cells from blood. In DNA form, the CDR3 reads TGTGCCAGCAGCCGGAGGACAGGGGCTAACTATGGCTACACCTTC. The encoded protein is CASSRRTGANYGYTF.